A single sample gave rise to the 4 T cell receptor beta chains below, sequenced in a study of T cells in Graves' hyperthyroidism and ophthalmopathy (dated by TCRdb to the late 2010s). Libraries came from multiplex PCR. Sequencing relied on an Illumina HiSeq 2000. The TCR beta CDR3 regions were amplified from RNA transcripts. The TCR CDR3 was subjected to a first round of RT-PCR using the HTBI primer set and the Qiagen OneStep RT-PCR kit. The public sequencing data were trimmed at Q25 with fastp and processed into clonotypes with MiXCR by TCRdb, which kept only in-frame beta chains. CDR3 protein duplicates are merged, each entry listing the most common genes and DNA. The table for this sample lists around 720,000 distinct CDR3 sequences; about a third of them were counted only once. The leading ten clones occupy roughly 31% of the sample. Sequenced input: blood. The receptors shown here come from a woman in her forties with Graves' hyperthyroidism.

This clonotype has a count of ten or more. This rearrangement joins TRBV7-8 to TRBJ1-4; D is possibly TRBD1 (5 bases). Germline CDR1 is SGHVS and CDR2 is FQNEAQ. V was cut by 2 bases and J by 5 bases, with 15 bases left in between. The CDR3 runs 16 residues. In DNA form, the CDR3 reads TGTGCCAGCAGCTTAAGGGGATCCAGAAACAATGAAAAACTGTTTTTT. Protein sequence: CASSLRGSRNNEKLFF.

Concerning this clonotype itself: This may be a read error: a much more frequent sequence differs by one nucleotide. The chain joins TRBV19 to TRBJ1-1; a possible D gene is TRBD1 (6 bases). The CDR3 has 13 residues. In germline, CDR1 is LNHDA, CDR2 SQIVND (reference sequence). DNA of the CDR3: TGTGCCAGCGGGGGGCAGGGGAGCACTGGAGCTTTCTTT. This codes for CASGGQGSTGAFF. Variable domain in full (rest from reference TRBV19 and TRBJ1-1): DGGITQSPKYLFRKEGQNVTLSCEQNLNHDAMYWYRQDPGQGLRLIYYSQIVNDFQKGDIAEGYSVSREKKESFPLTVTSAQKNPTAFYLCASGGQGSTGAFFGQGTRLTVV.

The CDR3 sequence is CASSPRTGGSSNYGYTF. In nucleotides, the CDR3 is TGTGCCAGCAGCCCGAGGACAGGGGGCTCCTCTAACTATGGCTACACCTTC. This chain connects TRBV7-8 to TRBJ1-2; 11 bases align to TRBD1. The CDR3 runs 17 residues. Germline CDR1 reads SGHVS; CDR2 reads FQNEAQ. The junction had 8 bases not matched to a gene; V was cut back by 5 bases and J by 0 bases.

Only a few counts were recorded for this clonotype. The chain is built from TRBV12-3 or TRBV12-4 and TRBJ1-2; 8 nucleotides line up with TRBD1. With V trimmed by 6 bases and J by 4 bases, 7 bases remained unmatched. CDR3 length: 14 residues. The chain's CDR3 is CASSAGGAPYGYTF. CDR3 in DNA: TGTGCCAGCAGCGCAGGGGGCGCCCCCTATGGCTACACCTTC.